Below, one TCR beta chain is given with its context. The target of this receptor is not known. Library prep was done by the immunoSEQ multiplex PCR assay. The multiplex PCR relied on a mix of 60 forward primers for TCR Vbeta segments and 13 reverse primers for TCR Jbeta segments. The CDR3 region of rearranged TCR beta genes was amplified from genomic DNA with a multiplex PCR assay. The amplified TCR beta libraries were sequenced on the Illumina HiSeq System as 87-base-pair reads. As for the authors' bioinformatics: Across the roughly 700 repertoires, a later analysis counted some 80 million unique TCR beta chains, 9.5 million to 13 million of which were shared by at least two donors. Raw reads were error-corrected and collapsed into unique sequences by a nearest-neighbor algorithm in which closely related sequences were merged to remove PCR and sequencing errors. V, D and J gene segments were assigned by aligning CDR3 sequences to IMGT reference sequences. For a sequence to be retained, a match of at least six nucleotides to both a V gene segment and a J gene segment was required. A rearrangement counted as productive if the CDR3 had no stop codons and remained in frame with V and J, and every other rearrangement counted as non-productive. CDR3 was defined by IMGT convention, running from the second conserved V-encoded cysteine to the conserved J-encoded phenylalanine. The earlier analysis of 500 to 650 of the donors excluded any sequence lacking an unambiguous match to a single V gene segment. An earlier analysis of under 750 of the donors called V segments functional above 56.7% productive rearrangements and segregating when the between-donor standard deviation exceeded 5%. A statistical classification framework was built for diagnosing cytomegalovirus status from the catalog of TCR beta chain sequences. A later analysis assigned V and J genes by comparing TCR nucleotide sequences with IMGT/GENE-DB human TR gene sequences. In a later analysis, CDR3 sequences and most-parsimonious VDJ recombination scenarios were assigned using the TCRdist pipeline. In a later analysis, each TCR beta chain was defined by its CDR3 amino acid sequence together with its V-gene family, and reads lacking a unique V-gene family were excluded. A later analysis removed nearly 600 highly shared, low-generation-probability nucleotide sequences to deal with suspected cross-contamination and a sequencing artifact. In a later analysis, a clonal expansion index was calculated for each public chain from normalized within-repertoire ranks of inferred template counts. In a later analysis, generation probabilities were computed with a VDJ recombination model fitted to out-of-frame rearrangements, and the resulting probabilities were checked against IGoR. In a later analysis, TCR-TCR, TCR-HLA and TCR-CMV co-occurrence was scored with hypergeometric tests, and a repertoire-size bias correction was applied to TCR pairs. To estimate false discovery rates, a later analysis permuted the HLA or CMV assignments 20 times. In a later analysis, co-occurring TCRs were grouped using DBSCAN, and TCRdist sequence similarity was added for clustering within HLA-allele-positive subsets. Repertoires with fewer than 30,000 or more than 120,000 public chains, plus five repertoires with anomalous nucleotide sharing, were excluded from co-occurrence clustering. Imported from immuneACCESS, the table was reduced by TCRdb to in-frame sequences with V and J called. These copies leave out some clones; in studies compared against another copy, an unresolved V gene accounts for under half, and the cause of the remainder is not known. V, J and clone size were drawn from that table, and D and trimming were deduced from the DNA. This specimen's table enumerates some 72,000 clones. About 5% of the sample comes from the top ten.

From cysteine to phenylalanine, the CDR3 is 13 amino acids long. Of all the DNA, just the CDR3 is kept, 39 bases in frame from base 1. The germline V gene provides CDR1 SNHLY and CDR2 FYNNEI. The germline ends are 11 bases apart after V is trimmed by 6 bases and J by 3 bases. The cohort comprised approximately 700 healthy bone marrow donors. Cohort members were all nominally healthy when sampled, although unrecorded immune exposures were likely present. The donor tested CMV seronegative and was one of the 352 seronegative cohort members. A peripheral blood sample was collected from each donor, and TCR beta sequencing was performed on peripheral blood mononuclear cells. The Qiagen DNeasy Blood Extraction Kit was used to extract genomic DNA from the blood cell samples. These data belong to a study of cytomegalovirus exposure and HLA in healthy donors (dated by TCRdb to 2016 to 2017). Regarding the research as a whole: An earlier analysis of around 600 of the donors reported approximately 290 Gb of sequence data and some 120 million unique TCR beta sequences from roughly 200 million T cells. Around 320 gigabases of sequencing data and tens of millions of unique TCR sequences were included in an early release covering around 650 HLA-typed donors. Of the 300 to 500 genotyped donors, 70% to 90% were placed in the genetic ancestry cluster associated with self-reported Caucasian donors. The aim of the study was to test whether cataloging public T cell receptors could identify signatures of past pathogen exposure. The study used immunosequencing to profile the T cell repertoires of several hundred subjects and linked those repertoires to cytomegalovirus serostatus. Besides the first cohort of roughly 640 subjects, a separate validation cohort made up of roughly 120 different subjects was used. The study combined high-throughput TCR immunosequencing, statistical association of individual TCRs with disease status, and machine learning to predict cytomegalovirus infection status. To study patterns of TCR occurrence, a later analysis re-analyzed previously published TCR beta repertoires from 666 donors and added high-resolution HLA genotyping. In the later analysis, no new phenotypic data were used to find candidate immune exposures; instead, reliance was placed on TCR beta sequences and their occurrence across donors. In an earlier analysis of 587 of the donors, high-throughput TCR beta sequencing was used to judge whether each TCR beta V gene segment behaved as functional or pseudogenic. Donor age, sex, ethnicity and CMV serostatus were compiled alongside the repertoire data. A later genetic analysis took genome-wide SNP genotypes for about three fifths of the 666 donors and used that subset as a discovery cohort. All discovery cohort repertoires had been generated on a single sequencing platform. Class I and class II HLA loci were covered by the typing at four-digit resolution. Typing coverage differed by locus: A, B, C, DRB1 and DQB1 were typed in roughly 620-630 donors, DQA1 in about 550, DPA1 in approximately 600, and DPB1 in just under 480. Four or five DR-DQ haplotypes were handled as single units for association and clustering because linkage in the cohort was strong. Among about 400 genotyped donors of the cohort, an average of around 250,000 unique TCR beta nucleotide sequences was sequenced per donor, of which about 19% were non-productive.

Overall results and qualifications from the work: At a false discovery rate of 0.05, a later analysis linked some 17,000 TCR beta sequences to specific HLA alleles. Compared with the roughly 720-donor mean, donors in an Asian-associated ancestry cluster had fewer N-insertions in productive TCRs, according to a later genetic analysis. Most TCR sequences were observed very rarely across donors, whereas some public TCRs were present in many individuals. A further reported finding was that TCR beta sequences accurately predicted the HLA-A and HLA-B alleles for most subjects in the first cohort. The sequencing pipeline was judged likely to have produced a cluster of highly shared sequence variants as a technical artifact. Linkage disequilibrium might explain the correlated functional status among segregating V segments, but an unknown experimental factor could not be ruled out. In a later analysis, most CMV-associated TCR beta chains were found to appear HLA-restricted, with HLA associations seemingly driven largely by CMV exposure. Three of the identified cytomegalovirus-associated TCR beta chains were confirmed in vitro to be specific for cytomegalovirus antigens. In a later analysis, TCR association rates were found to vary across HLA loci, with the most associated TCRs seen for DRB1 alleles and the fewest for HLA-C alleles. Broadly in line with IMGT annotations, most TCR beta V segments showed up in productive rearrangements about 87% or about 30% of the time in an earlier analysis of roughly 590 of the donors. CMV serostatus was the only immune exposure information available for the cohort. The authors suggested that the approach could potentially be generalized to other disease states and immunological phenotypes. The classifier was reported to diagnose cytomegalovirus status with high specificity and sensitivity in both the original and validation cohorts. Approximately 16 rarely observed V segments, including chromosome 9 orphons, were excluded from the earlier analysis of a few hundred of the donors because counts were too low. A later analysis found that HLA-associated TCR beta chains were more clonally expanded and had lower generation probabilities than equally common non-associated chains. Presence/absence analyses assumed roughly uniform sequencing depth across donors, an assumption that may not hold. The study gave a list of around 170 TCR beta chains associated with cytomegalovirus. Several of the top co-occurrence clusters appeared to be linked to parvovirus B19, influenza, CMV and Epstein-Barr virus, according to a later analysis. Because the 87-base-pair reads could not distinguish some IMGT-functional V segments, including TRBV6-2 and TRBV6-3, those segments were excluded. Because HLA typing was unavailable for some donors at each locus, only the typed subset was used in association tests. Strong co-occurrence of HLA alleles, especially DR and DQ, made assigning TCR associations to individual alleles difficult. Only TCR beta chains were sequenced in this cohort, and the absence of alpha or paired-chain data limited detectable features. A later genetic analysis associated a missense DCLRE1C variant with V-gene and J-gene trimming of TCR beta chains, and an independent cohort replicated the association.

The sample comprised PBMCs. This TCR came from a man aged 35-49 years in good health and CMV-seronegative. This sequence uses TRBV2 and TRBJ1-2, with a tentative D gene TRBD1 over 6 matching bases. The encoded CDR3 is CASSQQGHYGYTF. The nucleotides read TGTGCCAGCAGCCAACAGGGCCACTATGGCTACACCTTC.